This is a list of T cell receptor beta chains from one sample in a study of control samples from healthy donors and cancer patients. Here immunoSEQ multiplex PCR was the method, and the copy in TCRdb shows in-frame clones only, minus some. The sample carries about 98,000 clones, about four fifths recorded once. Sequencing used blood. The receptors come from a man aged 55 to 70 in good health. The CDR3 runs from the conserved cysteine through the conserved F or W. Each record gives: D gene, V gene, J gene, clone size, CDR3 DNA, CDR3 protein. D genes are given only for firm matches. Size tells how often a clone was seen (once, few, many) or the class of an expanded clone, and some rows leave it out.

D: TRBD1; V: TRBV7-7; J: TRBJ2-5; size: NA; DNA: TGTGCCAGCAGCGTGGACAGGGGTGGTGGGACCCAGTACTTC; CDR3: CASSVDRGGGTQYF
D: NA; V: TRBV29-1; J: TRBJ2-5; size: once; DNA: TGCAGCGTAACAGTATACCAAGAGACCCAGTACTTC; CDR3: CSVTVYQETQYF
D: TRBD1; V: TRBV27; J: TRBJ2-2; size: NA; DNA: TGTGCCAGCACCTTCCGGGACAGGGCGAACACCGGGGAGCTGTTTTTT; CDR3: CASTFRDRANTGELFF
D: TRBD1; V: TRBV19; J: TRBJ1-5; size: NA; DNA: TGTGCCAGTGAAGAGACAGGGCTCAATCAGCCCCAGCATTTT; CDR3: CASEETGLNQPQHF
D: TRBD1; V: TRBV25-1; J: TRBJ2-1; size: NA; DNA: TGTGCCAGCAGTGAATATAGGACAGGGAGTATCGATGAGCAGTTCTTC; CDR3: CASSEYRTGSIDEQFF
D: NA; V: TRBV29-1; J: TRBJ1-1; size: NA; DNA: TGCAGCGTCGTTCCCATGGGGAAAGTGGAAGGCACTGAAGCTTTCTTT; CDR3: CSVVPMGKVEGTEAFF
D: NA; V: TRBV19; J: TRBJ1-1; size: NA; DNA: TGTGCCAGTAGCCCAGGAGGTGCGAACACTGAAGCTTTCTTT; CDR3: CASSPGGANTEAFF
D: NA; V: TRBV6-5; J: TRBJ2-7; size: NA; DNA: TGTGCCAGCAGGGCCGGGCCAAAGGCCTCCTACGAGCAGTACTTC; CDR3: CASRAGPKASYEQYF
D: TRBD1; V: TRBV28; J: TRBJ1-5; size: NA; DNA: TGTGCCAGCAGCCCTGACAGGGTTGCTCAGCCCCAGCATTTT; CDR3: CASSPDRVAQPQHF
D: NA; V: TRBV18; J: TRBJ1-1; size: NA; DNA: TGTGCCAGCTCACCCGGACAGAGGAACACTGAAGCTTTCTTT; CDR3: CASSPGQRNTEAFF
D: NA; V: TRBV13; J: TRBJ1-4; size: few; DNA: TGTGCCAGCAGCCTAGGACGGGGGGCAAGTAATGAAAAACTGTTTTTT; CDR3: CASSLGRGASNEKLFF
D: NA; V: TRBV2; J: TRBJ1-5; size: NA; DNA: TGTGCCAGCAGGGGAGAGGGGAATTTAAGCAATCAGCCCCAGCATTTT; CDR3: CASRGEGNLSNQPQHF